These 16 T cell receptor beta chains share one sample of origin, sequenced in a study of lymphopenia after photon versus proton radiotherapy. The method was immunoSEQ multiplex PCR; TCRdb's version includes in-frame clones alone and lacks a portion of them. The sample shows about 42,000 clones, over 75% of them seen only once. The sequencing here drew on peripheral blood, taken from a patient treated with proton-based radiotherapy. Source of these receptors: an older woman with pancreatic cancer.

This clone was seen only once. The chain joins TRBV6-1 to TRBJ2-5; D gene ambiguous. V lost 6 bases and J lost 1, with 9 bases in between. In germline, CDR1 is MNHNS, CDR2 SASEGT. The CDR3 loop spans 13 amino acids. The CDR3 DNA sequence: TGTGCCAGCAGCCTCAGGAGCCAAGAGACCCAGTACTTC. Amino acids: CASSLRSQETQYF.

The chain joins TRBV28 to TRBJ2-7; 10 nucleotides match TRBD2. V was pared by 6 bases and J by 7 bases, with 15 bases of the junction left unmatched. The CDR3 is 16 amino acids. Germline V CDR1 and CDR2: MDHEN, SYDVKM. The chain's CDR3 is CASSLQASGSSLEQYF. CDR3 DNA sequence: TGTGCCAGCAGCCTCCAGGCTAGCGGGAGTTCCTTAGAGCAGTACTTC.

The V and J genes are TRBV6-5 and TRBJ1-2, with 9 bases matching TRBD1. V dropped 0 bases and J dropped 6; count of bases not matched to a gene: 5. Germline CDR1 is MNHEY and CDR2 is SVGAGI. The CDR3 runs 15 residues. The CDR3 DNA is TGTGCCAGCAGTTACTCGACCCGACAGGGGGATGGCTACACCTTC. Protein sequence: CASSYSTRQGDGYTF.

This rearrangement joins TRBV29-1 to TRBJ2-1, with 9 bases that match TRBD1. CDR1 is SQVTM, CDR2 ANQGSEA, per germline. The ends lost 8 bases at V and 6 bases at J; junction bases unmatched: 14. This CDR3 region has 15 residues. Written as DNA, the CDR3 is TGCAGCCTAAAGACTTACCGGGACAGGGTCAATGAGCAGTTCTTC. This encodes CSLKTYRDRVNEQFF.

The chain employs TRBV5-4 and TRBJ1-1; 7 bases map to TRBD1. CDR3 length: 14 amino acids. In germline, CDR1 is SGHNT, CDR2 YYREEE (reference sequence). The ends lost 2 bases at V and 8 bases at J; junction bases unmatched: 9. The CDR3 nucleotides are TGTGCCAGCAGCTTCGGACAGGACGGACGGGAAGCTTTCTTT. Protein product: CASSFGQDGREAFF.

This chain links TRBV28 with TRBJ2-5; the match to TRBD2 covers 7 bases. V lost 5 bases, J lost 6 bases, and 9 bases stayed unmatched. CDR3 size: 14 residues. Germline V CDR1 and CDR2: MDHEN, SYDVKM. CDR3 region: CASSPGTNPQTQYF. CDR3 DNA sequence: TGTGCCAGCAGTCCGGGGACTAACCCACAGACCCAGTACTTC. Full variable domain (remainder filled in from reference TRBV28 and TRBJ2-5): DVKVTQSSRYLVKRTGEKVFLECVQDMDHENMFWYRQDPGLGLRLIYFSYDVKMKEKGDIPEGYSVSREKKERFSLILESASTNQTSMYLCASSPGTNPQTQYFGPGTRLLVL.

The chain carries TRBV30 and TRBJ1-1; unclear D gene. This CDR3 is 14 amino acids long. Germline V gene lookup returns CDR1 GTSNPN and CDR2 SVGIG (reference sequence). V lost 0 bases and J 8 bases, leaving 16 bases between the germline ends. The DNA of the CDR3 is TGTGCCTGGAGTGTTGCCCCCTCCATCCCAGAAGCTTTCTTT. Translation gives CAWSVAPSIPEAFF. Combining the CDR3 with reference TRBV30 and TRBJ1-1 gives the whole variable domain SQTIHQWPATLVQPVGSPLSLECTVEGTSNPNLYWYRQAAGRGLQLLFYSVGIGQISSEVPQNLSASRPQDRQFILSSKKLLLSDSGFYLCAWSVAPSIPEAFFGQGTRLTVV.

The rearrangement uses TRBV5-1 and TRBJ1-4; the D is unclear. V was cut by 0 bases and J by 8 bases, with 14 bases left in between. This CDR3 spans 15 amino acids. The germline CDR1 and CDR2 sequences are SGHRS and YFSETQ. The CDR3 sequence: CASSLAEGRREKLFF. The CDR3, as DNA: TGCGCCAGCAGCTTGGCCGAGGGTCGGCGGGAAAAACTGTTTTTT.

This rearrangement joins TRBV10-3 to TRBJ2-7; D is perhaps TRBD1 (6 bases). V gave up 2 bases and J gave up 5 bases, with 13 bases separating them. The CDR3 extends over 14 amino acids. Per germline, CDR1 ENHRY and CDR2 SYGVKD. The CDR3 here is CAISEGQWADEQYF. The CDR3 DNA sequence: TGTGCCATCAGTGAGGGACAGTGGGCGGACGAGCAGTACTTC.

This chain uses TRBV9 with TRBJ2-1; 9 bases match TRBD2. Per the germline V gene, CDR1 is SGDLS and CDR2 is YYNGEE. The CDR3 is made up of 15 amino acids. V shed 6 bases and J 7 bases; nucleotides not matched to a gene: 11. CDR3 protein: CASTPQREAANEQFF. The CDR3, as DNA: TGTGCCAGCACTCCACAGCGGGAGGCGGCAAATGAGCAGTTCTTC.

This CDR3 reads CASSPGTGSLNTEAFF. The DNA of the CDR3 is TGTGCCAGCTCACCAGGGACAGGATCCTTGAACACTGAAGCTTTCTTT. The chain joins TRBV18 to TRBJ1-1; 8 bases map to TRBD1. Germline CDR1 is KGHSH and CDR2 is LQKENI. The V and J ends lost 2 bases and 0 bases, in that order; junction bases with no gene match: 5. This CDR3 has 16 residues.

The chain couples TRBV7-2 to TRBJ2-7; 8 bases line up with TRBD2. V shed 0 bases, J shed 6 bases, and the junction held 4 bases outside the gene matches. CDR1 is SGHTA, CDR2 FQGNSA, per germline. The CDR3 is 14 amino acids. DNA of the CDR3: TGTGCCAGCAGCTTAGCCCCGGGGGGGTCCGAGCAGTACTTC. Encoded protein: CASSLAPGGSEQYF.

The gene calls are TRBV4-2 and TRBJ2-3, with 10 bases that match TRBD1. J gave up 8 bases and V 0 bases, and 8 bases lay outside the gene matches. Germline CDR1 and CDR2: LGHNA and YNFKEQ. The CDR3 contains 16 residues. As DNA, the CDR3 is TGTGCCAGCAGCCAAGAAGGGGACAGGGGTAGAGGTACGCAGTATTTT. Translating gives CASSQEGDRGRGTQYF.

In regard to this clone: It is unclear where the CDR3 begins or ends on the DNA, so no DNA is shown, and the CDR3 is as TCRdb lists it. The rearrangement links TRBV7-2 to TRBJ2-3; TRBD2 is the table's D call and was not checked against the DNA. The CDR3 spans 14 amino acids, including both terminal residues. CDR1 is SGHTA, CDR2 FQGNSA, per germline. This CDR3 is CASSFGFGSGSLYF.

The chain uses TRBV28 and TRBJ1-1, with TRBD1 matching over 7 bases. Germline CDR1 reads MDHEN; CDR2 reads SYDVKM. This CDR3 is 15 amino acids long. The trim removed 6 bases at V and 8 bases at J, leaving 15 bases unmatched. For the CDR3, the DNA is TGTGCCAGCAGACCCGACAGGGTGGGTTCTGAGGAAGCTTTCTTT. Its translation is CASRPDRVGSEEAFF.

The rearrangement uses TRBV9 and TRBJ2-7; no clear D gene. Germline V gene lookup returns CDR1 SGDLS and CDR2 YYNGEE. This CDR3 comprises 14 residues. V lost 0 bases to trimming and J lost 4 bases, with 11 bases between them. CDR3 sequence (DNA): TGTGCCAGCAGCGTAGATCACGCCTCGTACGAGCAGTACTTC. Its translation is CASSVDHASYEQYF.